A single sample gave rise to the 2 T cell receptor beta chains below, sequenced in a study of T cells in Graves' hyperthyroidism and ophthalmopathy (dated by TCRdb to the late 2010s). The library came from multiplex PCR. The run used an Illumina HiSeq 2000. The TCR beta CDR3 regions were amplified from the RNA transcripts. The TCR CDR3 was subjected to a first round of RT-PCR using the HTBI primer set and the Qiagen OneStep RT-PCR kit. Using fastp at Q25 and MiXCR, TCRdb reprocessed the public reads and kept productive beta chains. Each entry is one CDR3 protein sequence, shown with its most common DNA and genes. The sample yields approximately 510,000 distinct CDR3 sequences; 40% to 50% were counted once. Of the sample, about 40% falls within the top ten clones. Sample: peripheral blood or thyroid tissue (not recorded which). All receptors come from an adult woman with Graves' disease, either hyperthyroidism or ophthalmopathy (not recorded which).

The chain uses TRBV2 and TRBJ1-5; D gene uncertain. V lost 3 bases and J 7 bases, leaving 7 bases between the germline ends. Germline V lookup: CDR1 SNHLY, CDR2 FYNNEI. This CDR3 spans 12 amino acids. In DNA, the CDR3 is TGTGCCAGCAGTGACTTGGGACAGCCCCAGCATTTT. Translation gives CASSDLGQPQHF.

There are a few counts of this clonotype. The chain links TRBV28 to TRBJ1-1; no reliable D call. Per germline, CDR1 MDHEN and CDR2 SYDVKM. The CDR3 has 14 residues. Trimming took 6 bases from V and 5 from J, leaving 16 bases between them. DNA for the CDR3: TGTGCCAGCAGAATAACCGGGCTGACAACTGAAGCTTTCTTT. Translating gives CASRITGLTTEAFF. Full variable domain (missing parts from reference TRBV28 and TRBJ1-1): DVKVTQSSRYLVKRTGEKVFLECVQDMDHENMFWYRQDPGLGLRLIYFSYDVKMKEKGDIPEGYSVSREKKERFSLILESASTNQTSMYLCASRITGLTTEAFFGQGTRLTVV.